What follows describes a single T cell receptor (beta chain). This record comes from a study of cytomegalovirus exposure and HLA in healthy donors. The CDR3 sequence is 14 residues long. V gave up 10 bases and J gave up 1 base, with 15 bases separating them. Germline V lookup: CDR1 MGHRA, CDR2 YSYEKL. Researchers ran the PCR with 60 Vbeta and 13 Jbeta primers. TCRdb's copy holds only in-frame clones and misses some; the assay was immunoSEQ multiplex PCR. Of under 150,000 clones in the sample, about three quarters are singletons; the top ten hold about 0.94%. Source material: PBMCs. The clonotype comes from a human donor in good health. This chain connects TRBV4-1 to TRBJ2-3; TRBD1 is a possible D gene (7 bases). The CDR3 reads CATAGTARTDTQYF. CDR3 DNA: TGCGCCACCGCGGGGACAGCCCGCACAGATACGCAGTATTTT.